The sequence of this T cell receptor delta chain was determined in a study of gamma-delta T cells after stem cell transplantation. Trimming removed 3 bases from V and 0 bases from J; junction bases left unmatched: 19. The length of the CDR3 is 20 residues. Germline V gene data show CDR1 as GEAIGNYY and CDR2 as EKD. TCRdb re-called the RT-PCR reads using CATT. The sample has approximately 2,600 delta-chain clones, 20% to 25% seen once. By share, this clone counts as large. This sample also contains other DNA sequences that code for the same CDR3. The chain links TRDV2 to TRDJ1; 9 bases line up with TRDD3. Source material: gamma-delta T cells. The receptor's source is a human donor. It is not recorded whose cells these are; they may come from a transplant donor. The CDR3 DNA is TGTGCCTGTGACCCTCTGAGGACTGGGGGACCCGACTCGTACACCGATAAACTCATCTTT. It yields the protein CACDPLRTGGPDSYTDKLIF.